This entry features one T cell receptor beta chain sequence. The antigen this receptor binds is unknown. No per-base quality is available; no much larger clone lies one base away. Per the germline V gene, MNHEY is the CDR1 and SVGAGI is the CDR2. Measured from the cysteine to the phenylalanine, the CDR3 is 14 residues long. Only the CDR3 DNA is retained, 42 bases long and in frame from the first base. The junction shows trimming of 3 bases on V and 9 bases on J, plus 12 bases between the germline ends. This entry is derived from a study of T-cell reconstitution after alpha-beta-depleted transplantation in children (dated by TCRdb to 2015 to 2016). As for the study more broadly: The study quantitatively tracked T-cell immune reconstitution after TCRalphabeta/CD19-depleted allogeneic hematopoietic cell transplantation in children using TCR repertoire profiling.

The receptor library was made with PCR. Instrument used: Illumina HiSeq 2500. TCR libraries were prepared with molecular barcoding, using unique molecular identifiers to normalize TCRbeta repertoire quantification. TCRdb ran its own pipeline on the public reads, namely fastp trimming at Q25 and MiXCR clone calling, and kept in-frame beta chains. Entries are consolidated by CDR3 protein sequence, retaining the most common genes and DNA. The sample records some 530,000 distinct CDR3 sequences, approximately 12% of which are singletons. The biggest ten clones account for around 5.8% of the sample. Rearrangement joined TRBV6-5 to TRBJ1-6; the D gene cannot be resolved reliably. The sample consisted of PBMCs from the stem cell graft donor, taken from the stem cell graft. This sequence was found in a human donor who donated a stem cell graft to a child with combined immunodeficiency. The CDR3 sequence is CASSYESNLSPLHF. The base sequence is TGTGCCAGCAGTTATGAAAGTAACCTTTCACCCCTCCACTTT.